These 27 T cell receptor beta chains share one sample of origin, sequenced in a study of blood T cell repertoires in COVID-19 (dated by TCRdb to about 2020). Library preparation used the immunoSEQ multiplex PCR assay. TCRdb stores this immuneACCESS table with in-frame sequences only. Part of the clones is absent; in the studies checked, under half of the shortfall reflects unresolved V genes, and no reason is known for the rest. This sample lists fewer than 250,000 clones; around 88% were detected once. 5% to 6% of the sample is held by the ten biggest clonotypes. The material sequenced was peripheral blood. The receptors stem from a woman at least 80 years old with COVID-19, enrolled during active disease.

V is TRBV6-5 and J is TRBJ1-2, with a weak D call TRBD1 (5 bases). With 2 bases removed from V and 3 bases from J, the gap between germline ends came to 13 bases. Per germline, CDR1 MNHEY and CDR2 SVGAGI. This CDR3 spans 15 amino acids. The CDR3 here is CASSYGTGRDYGYTF. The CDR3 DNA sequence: TGTGCCAGCAGTTACGGCACTGGCAGGGACTATGGCTACACCTTC.

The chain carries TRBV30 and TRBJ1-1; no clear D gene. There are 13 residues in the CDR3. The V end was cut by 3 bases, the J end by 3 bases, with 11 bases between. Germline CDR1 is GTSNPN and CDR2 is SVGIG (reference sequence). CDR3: CAWRPKRDTEAFF. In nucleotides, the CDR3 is TGTGCCTGGAGGCCCAAGCGGGACACTGAAGCTTTCTTT.

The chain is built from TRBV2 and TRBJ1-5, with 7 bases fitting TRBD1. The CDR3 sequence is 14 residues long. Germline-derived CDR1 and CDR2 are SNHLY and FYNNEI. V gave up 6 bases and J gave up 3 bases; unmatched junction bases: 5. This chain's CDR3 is CASRWTGYNQPQHF. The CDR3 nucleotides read TGTGCCAGCAGGTGGACAGGTTACAATCAGCCCCAGCATTTT.

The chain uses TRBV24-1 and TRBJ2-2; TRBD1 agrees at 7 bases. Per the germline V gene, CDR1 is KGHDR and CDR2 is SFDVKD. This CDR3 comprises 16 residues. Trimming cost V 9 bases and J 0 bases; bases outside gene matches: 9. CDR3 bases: TGTGCCACCGGGGGCAGGGGGATTCCGAACACCGGGGAGCTGTTTTTT. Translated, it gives CATGGRGIPNTGELFF.

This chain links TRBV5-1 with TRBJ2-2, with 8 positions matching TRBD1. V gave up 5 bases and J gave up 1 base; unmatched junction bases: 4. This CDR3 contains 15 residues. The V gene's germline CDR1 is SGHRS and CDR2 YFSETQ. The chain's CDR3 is CASRFTGGNTGELFF. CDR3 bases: TGCGCCAGCAGATTTACAGGGGGGAACACCGGGGAGCTGTTTTTT.

DNA of the CDR3: TGTGCCAGCAGTCCCGGAAAGGGGTATTCACCCCTCCACTTT. Protein product: CASSPGKGYSPLHF. The V call is TRBV28, the J call TRBJ1-6; tentatively, D is TRBD1 (5 bases). From germline, CDR1 is MDHEN and CDR2 SYDVKM. V gave up 5 bases and J gave up 8 bases, with 13 bases separating them. This CDR3 is 14 amino acids long.

CDR3 in amino acids: CASRPSDRESQPQHF. The CDR3 coding sequence is TGTGCCAGTCGACCCTCAGACAGGGAAAGTCAGCCCCAGCATTTT. V gene TRBV19 combines with J gene TRBJ1-5; TRBD1 agrees at 7 bases. Germline-derived CDR1 and CDR2 are LNHDA and SQIVND (reference sequence). Trimming at V came to 8 bases and at J to 6 bases, leaving 13 bases not matched to a gene. CDR3 length: 15 amino acids.

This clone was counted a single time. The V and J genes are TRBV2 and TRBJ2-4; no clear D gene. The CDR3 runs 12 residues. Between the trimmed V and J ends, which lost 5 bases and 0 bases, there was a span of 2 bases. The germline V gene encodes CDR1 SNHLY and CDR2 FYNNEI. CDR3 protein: CASSRAKNIQYF. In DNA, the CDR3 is TGTGCCAGCAGTCGAGCCAAAAACATTCAGTACTTC.

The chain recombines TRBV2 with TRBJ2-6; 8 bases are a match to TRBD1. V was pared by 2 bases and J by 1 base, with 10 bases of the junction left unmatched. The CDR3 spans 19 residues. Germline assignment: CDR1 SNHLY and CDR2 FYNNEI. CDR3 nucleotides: TGTGCCAGCAGTGAAAGGGGGACAGGAGGAACTTCTGGGGCCAACGTCCTGACTTTC. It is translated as CASSERGTGGTSGANVLTF.

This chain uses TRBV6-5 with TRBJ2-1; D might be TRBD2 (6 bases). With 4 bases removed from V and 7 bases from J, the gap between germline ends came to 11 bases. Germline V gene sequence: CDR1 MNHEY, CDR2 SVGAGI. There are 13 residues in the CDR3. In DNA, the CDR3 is TGTGCCAGCAGTTCCAGTGGGGGGAATGAGCAGTTCTTC. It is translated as CASSSSGGNEQFF.

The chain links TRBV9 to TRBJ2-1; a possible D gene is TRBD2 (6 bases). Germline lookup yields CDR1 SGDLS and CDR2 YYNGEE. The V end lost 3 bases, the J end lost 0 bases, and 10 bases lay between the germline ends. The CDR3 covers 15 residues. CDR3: CASSDGLSSYNEQFF. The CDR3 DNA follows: TGTGCCAGCAGCGATGGACTATCCTCCTACAATGAGCAGTTCTTC.

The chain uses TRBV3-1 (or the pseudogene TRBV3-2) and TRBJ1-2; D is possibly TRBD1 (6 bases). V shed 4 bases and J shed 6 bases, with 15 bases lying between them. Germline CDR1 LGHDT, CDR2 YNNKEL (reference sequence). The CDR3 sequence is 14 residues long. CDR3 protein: CASSPLTGPDGYTF. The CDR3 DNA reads TGTGCCAGCAGCCCGCTCACAGGGCCGGATGGCTACACCTTC.

The CDR3 region has the DNA TGTGCCAGCAGTCGAGCGGGGGGCCCGTCGGAGACCCAGTACTTC. It yields the protein CASSRAGGPSETQYF. The chain links TRBV2 to TRBJ2-5; 9 bases align to TRBD2. The CDR3 sequence is 15 residues long. V shed 5 bases and J 5 bases; nucleotides not matched to a gene: 9. Germline loops: CDR1 SNHLY, CDR2 FYNNEI.

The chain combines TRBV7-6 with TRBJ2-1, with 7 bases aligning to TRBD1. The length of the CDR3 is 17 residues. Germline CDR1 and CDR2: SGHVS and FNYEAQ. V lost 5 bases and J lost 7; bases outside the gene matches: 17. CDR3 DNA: TGTGCCAGCAGCAAGCACAGGGGCCGCGCCGAGGGGAATGAGCAGTTCTTC. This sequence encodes CASSKHRGRAEGNEQFF.

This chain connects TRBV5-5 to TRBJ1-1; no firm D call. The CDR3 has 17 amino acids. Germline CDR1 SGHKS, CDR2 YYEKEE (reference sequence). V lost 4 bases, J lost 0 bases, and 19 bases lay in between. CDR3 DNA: TGTGCCAGCAGCCCTTTTAGAGTAGAGATGATGAACACTGAAGCTTTCTTT. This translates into CASSPFRVEMMNTEAFF.

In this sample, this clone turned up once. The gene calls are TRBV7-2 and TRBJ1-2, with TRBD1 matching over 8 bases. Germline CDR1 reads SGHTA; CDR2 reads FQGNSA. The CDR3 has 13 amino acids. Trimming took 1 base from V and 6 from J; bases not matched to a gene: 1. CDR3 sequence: CASSLGTGNGYTF. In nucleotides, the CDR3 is TGTGCCAGCAGCTTAGGGACAGGGAATGGCTACACCTTC.

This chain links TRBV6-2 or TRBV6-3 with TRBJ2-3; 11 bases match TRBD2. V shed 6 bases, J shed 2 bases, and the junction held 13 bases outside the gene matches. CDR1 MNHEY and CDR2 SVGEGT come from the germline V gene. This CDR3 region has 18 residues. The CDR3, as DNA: TGTGCCAGCAGCACGCCCGGGACTAGCGGAACCCTCACAGATACGCAGTATTTT. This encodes CASSTPGTSGTLTDTQYF.

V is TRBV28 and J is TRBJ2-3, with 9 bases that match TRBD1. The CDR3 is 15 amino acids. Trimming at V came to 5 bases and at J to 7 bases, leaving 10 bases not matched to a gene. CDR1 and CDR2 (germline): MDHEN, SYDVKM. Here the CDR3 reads CASSPPGQGMHTQYF. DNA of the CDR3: TGTGCCAGCAGTCCTCCGGGACAGGGAATGCATACGCAGTATTTT.

DNA of the CDR3: TGTGCCAGTAGACAGGCGAGCACAGATACGCAGTATTTT. Translated, it gives CASRQASTDTQYF. The chain uses TRBV19 and TRBJ2-3; D might be TRBD1 (5 bases). This CDR3 is 13 amino acids long. The germline V and J ends were trimmed by 6 bases and 0 bases, with 7 bases remaining between them. The germline CDR1 and CDR2 sequences are LNHDA and SQIVND (reference sequence).

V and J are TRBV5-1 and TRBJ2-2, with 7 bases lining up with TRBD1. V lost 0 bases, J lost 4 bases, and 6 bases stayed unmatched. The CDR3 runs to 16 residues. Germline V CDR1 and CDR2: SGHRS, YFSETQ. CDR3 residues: CASSLAKGTVTGELFF. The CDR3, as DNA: TGCGCCAGCAGCTTGGCCAAGGGGACAGTCACCGGGGAGCTGTTTTTT.

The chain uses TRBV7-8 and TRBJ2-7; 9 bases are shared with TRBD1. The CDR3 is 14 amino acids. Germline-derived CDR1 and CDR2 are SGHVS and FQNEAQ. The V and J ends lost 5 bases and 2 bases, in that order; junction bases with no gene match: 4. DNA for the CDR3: TGTGCCAGCAGCCGTAACAGGGGGCCCTACGAGCAGTACGTC. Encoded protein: CASSRNRGPYEQYV.

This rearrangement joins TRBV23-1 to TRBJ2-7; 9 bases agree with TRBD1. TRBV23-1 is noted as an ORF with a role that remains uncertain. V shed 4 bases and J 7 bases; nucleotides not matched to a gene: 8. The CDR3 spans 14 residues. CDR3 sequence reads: CASSPGQGDSEQYV. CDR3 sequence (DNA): TGCGCCAGCAGTCCGGGACAGGGAGACTCTGAGCAGTACGTC.

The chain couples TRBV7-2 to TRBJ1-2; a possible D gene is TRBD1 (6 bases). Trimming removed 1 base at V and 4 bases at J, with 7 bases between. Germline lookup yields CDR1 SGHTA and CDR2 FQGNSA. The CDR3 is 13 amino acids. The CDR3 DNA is TGTGCCAGCAGCTTAGGAGGGGGCTATGGCTACACCTTC. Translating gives CASSLGGGYGYTF.

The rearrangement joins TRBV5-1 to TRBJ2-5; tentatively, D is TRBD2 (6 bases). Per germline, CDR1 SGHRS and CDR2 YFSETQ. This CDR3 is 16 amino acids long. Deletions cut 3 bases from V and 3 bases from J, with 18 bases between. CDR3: CASSYGGSGAEETQYF. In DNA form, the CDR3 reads TGCGCCAGCAGCTATGGGGGGTCCGGCGCAGAAGAGACCCAGTACTTC.

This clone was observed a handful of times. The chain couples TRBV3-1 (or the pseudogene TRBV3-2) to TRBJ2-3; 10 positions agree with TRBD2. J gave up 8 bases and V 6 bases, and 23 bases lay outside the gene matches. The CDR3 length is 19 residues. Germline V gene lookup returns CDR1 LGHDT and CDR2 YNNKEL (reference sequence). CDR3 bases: TGTGCCAGCAGGCGAGGGGGAACCCTGACTAGCGGGTCAGGCGGTACGCAGTATTTT. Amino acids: CASRRGGTLTSGSGGTQYF.

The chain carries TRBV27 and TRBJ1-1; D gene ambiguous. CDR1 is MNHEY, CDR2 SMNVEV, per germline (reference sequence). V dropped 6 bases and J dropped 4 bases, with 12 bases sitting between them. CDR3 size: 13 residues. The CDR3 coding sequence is TGTGCCAGCAGGAACCCCGGGTCCACTGAAGCTTTCTTT. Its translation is CASRNPGSTEAFF.

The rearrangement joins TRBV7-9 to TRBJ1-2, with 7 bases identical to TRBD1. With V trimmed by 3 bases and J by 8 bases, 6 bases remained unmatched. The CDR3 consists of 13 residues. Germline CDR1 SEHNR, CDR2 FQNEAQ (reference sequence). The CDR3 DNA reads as TGTGCCAGCAGCTTTGAGGGGGCGGGCGGCTACACCTTC. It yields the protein CASSFEGAGGYTF.